These T cell receptor beta chains were read from a single sample in a study of T cells after yellow fever vaccination. TCRdb reprocessed the 5' RACE reads via MiXCR and lists one record per CDR3 protein. The sample records some 320,000 distinct CDR3 sequences, over 3.5% being singletons. Sequenced here: PBMCs, sampled 15 days after the yellow fever booster vaccination. Receptors were obtained from a man younger than 30 who received the YFV17D yellow fever vaccine. Each CDR3 is given with its conserved first and last residue. Fields, in order: CDR3 protein, CDR3 DNA, D gene, J gene, clone size, V gene. A D gene is named only where the DNA matches it firmly. Rows may omit the clone size; those that give it use once, few, many or a size class.

CAIRISSGLNSPLHF TGTGCCATCAGAATTTCGTCCGGTTTAAATTCACCCCTCCACTTT NA TRBJ1-6 NA TRBV10-3
CASSQGGQYEQYF TGTGCCAGCAGCCAAGGTGGGCAGTACGAGCAGTACTTC NA TRBJ2-7 many TRBV3-1
CASSPSRTLSSYNEQFF TGTGCCAGCTCACCTTCCCGGACCCTTAGCTCCTACAATGAGCAGTTCTTC NA TRBJ2-1 many TRBV18
CASSQSGRTGGSPLHF TGTGCCAGCAGCCAATCGGGTCGCACTGGGGGATCACCCCTCCACTTT NA TRBJ1-6 NA TRBV7-6
CASSLAGTGNQPQHF TGTGCCAGCAGCTTGGCCGGGACAGGGAATCAGCCCCAGCATTTT TRBD1 TRBJ1-5 many TRBV5-6
CASSLVPTGLAEETQYF TGCGCCAGCAGCTTGGTCCCTACGGGACTAGCGGAAGAGACCCAGTACTTC TRBD2 TRBJ2-5 few TRBV5-1
CASSLRTGNEKLFF TGTGCCAGCAGCTTAAGGACAGGGAATGAAAAACTGTTTTTT TRBD1 TRBJ1-4 few TRBV7-2
CASSYSVNSGYEKLFF TGTGCCAGCAGTTACTCGGTCAACTCGGGTTATGAAAAACTGTTTTTT NA TRBJ1-4 few TRBV6-5
CASSPGALGGYTF TGTGCCAGCAGCCCCGGGGCCTTAGGAGGCTACACCTTC NA TRBJ1-2 NA TRBV7-2
CASSLDVGVEAFF TGCGCCAGCAGCTTGGACGTAGGGGTTGAAGCTTTCTTT NA TRBJ1-1 many TRBV5-1
CASMGGAAGNTIYF TGTGCCAGCATGGGGGGGGCAGCTGGAAACACCATATATTTT NA TRBJ1-3 NA TRBV2
CASGWADEQFF TGTGCCAGCGGCTGGGCCGATGAGCAGTTCTTC NA TRBJ2-1 many TRBV7-2
CSATGDGNQPQHF TGCAGTGCAACAGGGGACGGCAATCAGCCCCAGCATTTT TRBD1 TRBJ1-5 few TRBV20-1
CASSLPLGRAFF TGCGCCAGCAGCCTCCCACTGGGGCGAGCTTTCTTT NA TRBJ1-1 few TRBV4-1
CASSYDILTAYGYTF TGTGCCAGCAGTTATGACATATTGACAGCCTATGGCTACACCTTC NA TRBJ1-2 NA TRBV12-3/TRBV12-4
CASSLEEGDPGEKLFF TGCGCCAGCAGCTTGGAGGAGGGTGACCCAGGTGAAAAACTGTTTTTT NA TRBJ1-4 many TRBV5-1
CASSEESNIQYF TGTGCCAGCAGTGAAGAGTCAAACATTCAGTACTTC NA TRBJ2-4 many TRBV6-1
CSASWAGRGNSPLHF TGCAGTGCTAGTTGGGCAGGGCGGGGTAATTCACCCCTCCACTTT NA TRBJ1-6 few TRBV20-1
CASRYSGGAREQFF TGTGCCAGCAGGTACAGCGGGGGGGCCAGAGAGCAGTTCTTC TRBD2 TRBJ2-1 few TRBV27
CASSKDRGPTSNQPQHF TGTGCCAGCAGCAAGGACAGGGGGCCAACTAGCAATCAGCCCCAGCATTTT TRBD1 TRBJ1-5 many TRBV7-2
CASSLALRSGTEAFF TGTGCCAGCAGCTTGGCCCTCCGATCTGGCACTGAAGCTTTCTTT NA TRBJ1-1 many TRBV13
CASSQDPFSGGPGNQPQHF TGCGCCAGCAGCCAAGACCCCTTTTCTGGGGGGCCAGGCAATCAGCCCCAGCATTTT NA TRBJ1-5 few TRBV4-3
CASSLAAGGPGDTQYF TGTGCCAGCAGCTTGGCAGCGGGGGGGCCTGGAGATACGCAGTATTTT TRBD2 TRBJ2-3 many TRBV5-5
CSARNRGDTEAFF TGCAGTGCTAGAAACAGGGGGGACACTGAAGCTTTCTTT TRBD1 TRBJ1-1 few TRBV20-1
CSVERGTDEQYF TGCAGCGTTGAAAGGGGTACGGACGAGCAGTACTTC NA TRBJ2-7 many TRBV29-1
CASTRTSYNSPLHF TGTGCCAGCACGAGGACGTCCTATAATTCACCCCTCCACTTT NA TRBJ1-6 NA TRBV27
CASSLSSGGYQETQYF TGTGCCAGCAGTTTGTCTAGCGGGGGGTACCAAGAGACCCAGTACTTC TRBD2 TRBJ2-5 NA TRBV27
CASSFGRNYGYTF TGTGCCAGCAGCTTTGGGAGAAACTATGGCTACACCTTC NA TRBJ1-2 many TRBV7-2
CASSSFLASSTDTQYF TGTGCCAGCAGCTCCTTCTTAGCATCCAGCACAGATACGCAGTATTTT NA TRBJ2-3 many TRBV11-2
CASSEREGSNQPQHF TGTGCCAGCAGTGAGAGGGAGGGTAGCAATCAGCCCCAGCATTTT NA TRBJ1-5 NA TRBV12-3/TRBV12-4
CASSLALGGGETQYF TGCGCCAGCAGCTTGGCCCTCGGGGGCGGTGAGACCCAGTACTTC NA TRBJ2-5 NA TRBV5-1
CASSQDWYEQYF TGCGCCAGCAGCCAAGACTGGTACGAGCAGTACTTC NA TRBJ2-7 few TRBV4-1
CASRSTGANTEAFF TGTGCCAGCAGGTCTACAGGGGCGAACACTGAAGCTTTCTTT TRBD1 TRBJ1-1 many TRBV6-5
CASSPGLGPDTQYF TGTGCCAGCAGCCCCGGTCTCGGGCCAGATACGCAGTATTTT NA TRBJ2-3 many TRBV11-2
CSARSVTSRGTSTDTQYF TGCAGTGCTAGATCGGTGACTAGCCGAGGAACTAGCACAGATACGCAGTATTTT TRBD2 TRBJ2-3 few TRBV20-1
CASSSPKGGSTDTQYF TGTGCCAGCAGCTCGCCCAAAGGGGGGAGTACAGATACGCAGTATTTT NA TRBJ2-3 NA TRBV7-3
CASSPEGSQYF TGTGCCAGCAGCCCCGAGGGTTCCCAGTACTTC NA TRBJ2-5 few TRBV6-2/TRBV6-3
CASSANRDSPLHF TGTGCCAGTAGTGCTAACAGGGACTCACCCCTCCACTTT NA TRBJ1-6 many TRBV19
CASSEAPQGPQETQYF TGTGCCAGCAGTGAAGCCCCACAGGGGCCTCAAGAGACCCAGTACTTC TRBD1 TRBJ2-5 NA TRBV6-1
CSARDIPNQPQHF TGCAGTGCTAGAGATATTCCAAATCAGCCCCAGCATTTT NA TRBJ1-5 many TRBV20-1
CASSYSTQTQYF TGTGCCAGCAGTTACTCGACCCAGACCCAGTACTTC NA TRBJ2-5 many TRBV6-2/TRBV6-3
CASSLRGLELGTQYF TGTGCCAGCAGCTTAAGAGGACTAGAGCTCGGGACCCAGTACTTC TRBD2 TRBJ2-5 many TRBV7-9
CASSPRSPWGYGYTF TGTGCCAGCAGCCCAAGGTCACCCTGGGGCTATGGCTACACCTTC NA TRBJ1-2 few TRBV7-9
CASSPFPGHNSPLHF TGTGCCAGCAGCCCGTTTCCGGGCCACAATTCACCCCTCCACTTT NA TRBJ1-6 NA TRBV7-2
CASLGADYEQYF TGTGCCAGCTTGGGGGCGGACTACGAGCAGTACTTC NA TRBJ2-7 NA TRBV6-2/TRBV6-3
CATSAGGFLNEQFF TGTGCCACCAGTGCCGGGGGCTTTCTGAATGAGCAGTTCTTC NA TRBJ2-1 few TRBV24-1
CASGTQGEGGKLFF TGTGCCAGTGGCACCCAAGGGGAAGGGGGAAAACTGTTTTTT NA TRBJ1-4 few TRBV28
CASTRGSGYTF TGTGCCAGCACCCGGGGATCTGGCTACACCTTC NA TRBJ1-2 few TRBV12-3/TRBV12-4
CASREGGQETQYF TGTGCCAGCCGCGAGGGGGGGCAAGAGACCCAGTACTTC NA TRBJ2-5 many TRBV27